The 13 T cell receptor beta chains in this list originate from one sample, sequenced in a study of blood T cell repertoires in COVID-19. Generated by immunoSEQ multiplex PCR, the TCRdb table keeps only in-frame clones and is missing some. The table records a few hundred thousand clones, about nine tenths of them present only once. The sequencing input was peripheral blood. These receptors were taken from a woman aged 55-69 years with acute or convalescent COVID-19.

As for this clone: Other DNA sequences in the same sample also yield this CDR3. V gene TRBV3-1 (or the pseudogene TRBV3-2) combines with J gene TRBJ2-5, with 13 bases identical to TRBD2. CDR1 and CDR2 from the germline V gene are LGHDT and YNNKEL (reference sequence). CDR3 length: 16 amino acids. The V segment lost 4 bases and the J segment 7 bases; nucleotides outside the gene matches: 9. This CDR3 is CASSPSGTSGAGTQYF. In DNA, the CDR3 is TGTGCCAGCAGCCCCTCGGGGACTAGCGGGGCCGGGACCCAGTACTTC.

The CDR3 DNA is TGTGCCAGTAGTGTATCCGGGACAGGGCAAAATGGCGGGGCCAACGTCCTGACTTTC. Its translation is CASSVSGTGQNGGANVLTF. The chain links TRBV19 to TRBJ2-6; 9 bases line up with TRBD1. The CDR3 contains 19 residues. Trimming cost V 5 bases and J 4 bases; bases outside gene matches: 15. The germline gives CDR1 LNHDA, CDR2 SQIVND (reference sequence).

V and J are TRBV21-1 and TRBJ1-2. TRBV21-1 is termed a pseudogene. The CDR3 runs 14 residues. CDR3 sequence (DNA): TGTGCCAGCAGCATGGTAGGGGAGGCCTATGGCTACACCTTC. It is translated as CASSMVGEAYGYTF.

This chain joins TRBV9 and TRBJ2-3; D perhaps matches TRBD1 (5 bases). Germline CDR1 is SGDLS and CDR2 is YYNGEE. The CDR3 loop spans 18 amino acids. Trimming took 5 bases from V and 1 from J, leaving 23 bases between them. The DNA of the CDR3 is TGTGCCAGCAGGGATAATGGGGCCGAGTTCGAAGGCACAGATACGCAGTATTTT. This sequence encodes CASRDNGAEFEGTDTQYF.

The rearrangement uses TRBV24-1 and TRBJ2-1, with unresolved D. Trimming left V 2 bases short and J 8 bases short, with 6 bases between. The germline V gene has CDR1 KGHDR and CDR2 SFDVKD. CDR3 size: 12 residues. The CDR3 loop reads CATSDWSDEQFF. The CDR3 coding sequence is TGTGCCACCAGTGATTGGAGCGATGAGCAGTTCTTC.

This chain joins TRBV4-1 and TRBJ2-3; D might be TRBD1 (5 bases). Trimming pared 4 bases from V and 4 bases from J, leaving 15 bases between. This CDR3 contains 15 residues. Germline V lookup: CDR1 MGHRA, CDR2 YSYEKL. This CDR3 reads CASSRETVIPDTQYF. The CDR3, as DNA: TGCGCCAGCAGCCGCGAGACAGTTATTCCAGATACGCAGTATTTT.

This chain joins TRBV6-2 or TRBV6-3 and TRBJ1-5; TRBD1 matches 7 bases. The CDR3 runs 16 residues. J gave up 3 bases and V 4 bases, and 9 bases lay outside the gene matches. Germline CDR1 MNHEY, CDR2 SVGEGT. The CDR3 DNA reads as TGTGCCAGCAGTTGGAGGGGGACAGCGCCCAATCAGCCCCAGCATTTT. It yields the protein CASSWRGTAPNQPQHF.

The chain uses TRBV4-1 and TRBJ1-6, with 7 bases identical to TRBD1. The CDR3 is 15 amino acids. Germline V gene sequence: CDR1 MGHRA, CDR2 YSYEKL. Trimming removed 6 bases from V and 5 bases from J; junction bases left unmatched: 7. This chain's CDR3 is CASSPQGVNNSPLHF. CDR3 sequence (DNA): TGCGCCAGCAGTCCCCAGGGGGTTAATAATTCACCCCTCCACTTT.

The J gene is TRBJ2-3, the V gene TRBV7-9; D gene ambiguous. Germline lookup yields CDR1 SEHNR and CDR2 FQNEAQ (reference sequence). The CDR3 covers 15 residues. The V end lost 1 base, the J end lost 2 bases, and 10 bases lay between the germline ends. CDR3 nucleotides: TGTGCCAGCAGCTTAGATCAGTCCTCCACAGATACGCAGTATTTT. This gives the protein CASSLDQSSTDTQYF.

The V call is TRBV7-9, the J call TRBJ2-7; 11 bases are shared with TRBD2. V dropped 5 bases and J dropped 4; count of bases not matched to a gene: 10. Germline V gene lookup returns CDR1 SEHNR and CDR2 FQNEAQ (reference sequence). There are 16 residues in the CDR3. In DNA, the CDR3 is TGTGCCAGCAGCGGATTTAGCGGGAGGGTTTGGTACGAGCAGTACTTC. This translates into CASSGFSGRVWYEQYF.

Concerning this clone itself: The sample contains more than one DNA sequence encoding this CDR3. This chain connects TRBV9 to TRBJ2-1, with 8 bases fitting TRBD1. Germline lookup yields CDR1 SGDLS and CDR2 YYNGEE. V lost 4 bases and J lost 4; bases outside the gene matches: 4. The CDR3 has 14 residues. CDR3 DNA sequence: TGTGCCAGCAGCTCCGGACAGGGATACAATGAGCAGTTCTTC. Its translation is CASSSGQGYNEQFF.

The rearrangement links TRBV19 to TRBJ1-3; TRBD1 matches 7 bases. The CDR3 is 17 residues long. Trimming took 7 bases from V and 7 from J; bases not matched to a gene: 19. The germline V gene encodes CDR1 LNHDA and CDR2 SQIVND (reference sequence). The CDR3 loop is CASTNAHTGQLRNTIYF. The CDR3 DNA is TGTGCCAGTACCAACGCCCACACGGGACAGTTACGGAACACCATATATTTT.

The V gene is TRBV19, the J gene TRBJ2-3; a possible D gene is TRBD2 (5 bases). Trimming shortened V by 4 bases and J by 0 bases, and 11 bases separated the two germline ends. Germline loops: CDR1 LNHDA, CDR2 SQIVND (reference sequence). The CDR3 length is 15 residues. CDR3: CASSTLARSTDTQYF. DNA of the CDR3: TGTGCCAGTAGTACCTTAGCGCGAAGCACAGATACGCAGTATTTT. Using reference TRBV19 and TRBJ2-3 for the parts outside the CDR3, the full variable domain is DGGITQSPKYLFRKEGQNVTLSCEQNLNHDAMYWYRQDPGQGLRLIYYSQIVNDFQKGDIAEGYSVSREKKESFPLTVTSAQKNPTAFYLCASSTLARSTDTQYFGPGTRLTVL.